One and the same sample provided the 5 T cell receptor beta chains below, sequenced in a study of T cells in Graves' hyperthyroidism and ophthalmopathy. Amplified regions were TCR beta CDR3 sequences from RNA transcripts. Carried out on the TCR CDR3, a first-round RT-PCR used the HTBI primer set. TCRdb analysed the multiplex PCR reads with MiXCR anew, one entry per CDR3 protein. This table holds more than 550,000 distinct CDR3 sequences, 17% found once. Sequencing was performed on blood. Receptor source: a man between 45 and 60 years old with Graves' hyperthyroidism.

This clonotype has a count of ten or more. This chain connects TRBV28 to TRBJ2-3; 11 bases are a match to TRBD2. V lost 3 bases and J lost 5; bases outside the gene matches: 4. CDR1 and CDR2 from the germline V gene are MDHEN and SYDVKM. The CDR3 length is 15 residues. This chain's CDR3 is CASSLLAGGQDTQYF. CDR3 sequence (DNA): TGTGCCAGCAGTTTGCTAGCGGGAGGTCAAGATACGCAGTATTTT.

This clonotype was recorded many times. The gene calls are TRBV12-3 or TRBV12-4 and TRBJ2-7, with TRBD2 as a possible D gene (6 bases). V was clipped by 6 bases and J by 6 bases, with 18 bases between them. The CDR3 contains 14 residues. This CDR3 reads CASSIARRAGEQYF. The CDR3 DNA reads TGTGCCAGCAGCATCGCCCGGAGGGCCGGCGAGCAGTACTTC.

The chain employs TRBV30 and TRBJ2-5; D unresolved. The ends were cut back, 0 bases at V and 4 bases at J, with 9 bases in the middle. CDR3 length: 13 amino acids. Per the germline V gene, CDR1 is GTSNPN and CDR2 is SVGIG (reference sequence). The CDR3 sequence: CAWSVPDSETQYF. Here the CDR3 DNA reads TGTGCCTGGAGTGTGCCAGATTCAGAGACCCAGTACTTC.

At least ten counts were recorded for this clonotype. The chain carries TRBV5-1 and TRBJ2-3, with 8 bases lining up with TRBD2. This CDR3 is 15 amino acids long. CDR1 is SGHRS, CDR2 YFSETQ, per germline. V lost 4 bases and J lost 2; bases outside the gene matches: 6. In DNA form, the CDR3 reads TGCGCCAGCAGCGTGGGACTAGGATACACAGATACGCAGTATTTT. Its protein product is CASSVGLGYTDTQYF.

The gene calls are TRBV29-1 and TRBJ2-7; tentative D call: TRBD1 (7 bases). CDR3 length equals 13 residues. V was pared by 4 bases and J by 3 bases, with 13 bases between. The germline V gene encodes CDR1 SQVTM and CDR2 ANQGSEA. The CDR3 sequence: CSVVQGGNYEQYF. The CDR3 nucleotides read TGCAGCGTTGTTCAGGGGGGAAACTACGAGCAGTACTTC.